These 28 T cell receptor beta chains share one sample of origin, sequenced in a study of human T cells and chemical hapten exposure. Noted time point: patch test 3, about 24 weeks after DPC sensitization. Documented treatment: therapeutic diphenylcyclopropenone sensitization with weekly scalp DPC. MiXCR, run by TCRdb on the RACE reads, gives a single entry per CDR3 protein. Of 50,000 to 80,000 distinct CDR3 sequences in the sample, around 10% were seen once. Sequences were derived from whole blood, sampled in connection with sensitization to the hapten diphenylcyclopropenone (DPC). The origin of the receptors is a woman aged 30 to 39 with alopecia areata. Some clones in this sample may be carry-over from other donors' samples.

J is TRBJ1-6 and V is TRBV28, with TRBD1 as a possible D gene (5 bases). The germline V gene has CDR1 MDHEN and CDR2 SYDVKM. The ends were cut back, 6 bases at V and 8 bases at J, with 11 bases in the middle. The CDR3 sequence is 13 residues long. CDR3 protein: CASRRGPYSPLHF. The CDR3 nucleotides are TGTGCCAGCAGGAGGGGACCCTATTCACCCCTCCACTTT.

At least ten counts were recorded for this clonotype. The chain employs TRBV6-2 or TRBV6-3 and TRBJ2-4; 7 nucleotides match TRBD2. Germline V lookup: CDR1 MNHEY, CDR2 SVGEGT. The CDR3 is made up of 15 amino acids. V lost 5 bases and J lost 1; bases outside the gene matches: 5. DNA for the CDR3: TGTGCCAGCAGTCAAAGCGGGGTGGCCAAAAACATTCAGTACTTC. Translation: CASSQSGVAKNIQYF.

This clonotype was counted a few times. J is TRBJ2-3 and V is TRBV12-3 or TRBV12-4; TRBD2 agrees at 9 bases. The CDR3 has 15 residues. After removal of 7 bases from V and 4 bases from J, the junction contained 9 bases not matched to a gene. DNA for the CDR3: TGTGCCAGCACCACCAGCGGGAGGCCCGCAGATACGCAGTATTTT. Translated, it gives CASTTSGRPADTQYF.

V gene TRBV19 combines with J gene TRBJ2-1, with TRBD2 matching over 7 bases. The V gene end was trimmed by 7 bases and the J gene end by 4 bases; junction bases not matched to a gene: 13. Germline V lookup: CDR1 LNHDA, CDR2 SQIVND (reference sequence). The CDR3 runs to 16 residues. The CDR3 loop is CASTASGAFLYNEQFF. CDR3 bases: TGTGCCAGTACTGCAAGCGGGGCTTTCCTATACAATGAGCAGTTCTTC. Combining the CDR3 with reference TRBV19 and TRBJ2-1 gives the whole variable domain DGGITQSPKYLFRKEGQNVTLSCEQNLNHDAMYWYRQDPGQGLRLIYYSQIVNDFQKGDIAEGYSVSREKKESFPLTVTSAQKNPTAFYLCASTASGAFLYNEQFFGPGTRLTVL.

The chain uses TRBV5-1 and TRBJ2-7; the D is unclear. The CDR3 length is 13 residues. Trimming stripped 2 bases from V and 8 bases from J, with 14 bases between. Germline V lookup: CDR1 SGHRS, CDR2 YFSETQ. In DNA, the CDR3 is TGCGCCAGCAGCTTAACGCGACGAGGCCAGCAGTACTTC. It yields the protein CASSLTRRGQQYF. The variable domain in full, completed from reference TRBV5-1 and TRBJ2-7, reads KAGVTQTPRYLIKTRGQQVTLSCSPISGHRSVSWYQQTPGQGLQFLFEYFSETQRNKGNFPGRFSGRQFSNSRSEMNVSTLELGDSALYLCASSLTRRGQQYFGPGTRLTVT.

This clonotype was seen many times. The V and J genes are TRBV29-1 and TRBJ1-1; D possibly corresponds to TRBD1 (5 bases). Looked up from germline, CDR1 is SQVTM and CDR2 is ANQGSEA. CDR3 length equals 18 residues. Trimming cost V 5 bases and J 0 bases, with 25 bases left between them. The CDR3 DNA reads as TGCAGCGTTCAAACGACCAGTAGGGGCTTGGGCTTGAACACTGAAGCTTTCTTT. Amino acids: CSVQTTSRGLGLNTEAFF.

The chain carries TRBV7-2 and TRBJ2-5; the D gene is possibly TRBD2 (5 bases). CDR3 size: 15 residues. Germline-derived CDR1 and CDR2 are SGHTA and FQGNSA. Trimming took 3 bases from V and 1 from J, leaving 12 bases between them. DNA for the CDR3: TGTGCCAGCAGCTTGAGTCTAGCCCTCCAAGAGACCCAGTACTTC. It yields the protein CASSLSLALQETQYF.

The sample holds many counts of this clonotype. V gene TRBV28 combines with J gene TRBJ2-3; the D gene is possibly TRBD1 (5 bases). Germline V gives CDR1 MDHEN, CDR2 SYDVKM. The CDR3 is 15 residues long. V lost 2 bases to trimming and J lost 5 bases, with 14 bases between them. As DNA, the CDR3 is TGTGCCAGCAGTTTAGGTGGCAGGGTGGAAGATACGCAGTATTTT. Translation: CASSLGGRVEDTQYF.

This clonotype came up a few times. The chain recombines TRBV5-1 with TRBJ2-1, with D perhaps given as TRBD1 or TRBD2 (6 bases each). There are 17 residues in the CDR3. From germline, CDR1 is SGHRS and CDR2 YFSETQ. Trimming stripped 0 bases from V and 0 bases from J, with 13 bases between. The CDR3 DNA reads TGCGCCAGCAGCTTGGGAGGGGGGCCTGTCTCCTACAATGAGCAGTTCTTC. Encoded protein: CASSLGGGPVSYNEQFF.

This clonotype was counted many times. The chain links TRBV4-3 to TRBJ2-1; 8 positions agree with TRBD2. The ends lost 0 bases at V and 1 base at J; junction bases unmatched: 8. This CDR3 has 18 amino acids. Germline V gives CDR1 LGHNA, CDR2 YSLEER. CDR3 loop: CASSQEGPGLGSYNEQFF. The CDR3, as DNA: TGCGCCAGCAGCCAAGAAGGGCCGGGACTAGGATCCTACAATGAGCAGTTCTTC.

The rearrangement uses TRBV5-4 and TRBJ1-2; D perhaps matches TRBD1 (5 bases). Germline CDR1 reads SGHNT; CDR2 reads YYREEE (reference sequence). The V end lost 3 bases, the J end lost 0 bases, and 9 bases lay between the germline ends. CDR3 size: 14 residues. The CDR3 DNA is TGTGCCAGCAGCTCCGGGACCTCTAACTATGGCTACACCTTC. Encoded protein: CASSSGTSNYGYTF. Filled out from reference TRBV5-4 and TRBJ1-2, the complete variable domain reads ETGVTQSPTHLIKTRGQQVTLRCSSQSGHNTVSWYQQALGQGPQFIFQYYREEENGRGNFPPRFSGLQFPNYSSELNVNALELDDSALYLCASSSGTSNYGYTFGSGTRLTVV.

V is TRBV6-1 and J is TRBJ1-6, with D possibly TRBD1 on 6 matching bases. The CDR3 has 14 residues. Trimming removed 1 base from V and 7 bases from J, with 8 bases in between. CDR1 and CDR2 from the germline V gene are MNHNS and SASEGT. The CDR3 DNA sequence: TGTGCCAGCAGTGAAGACAGGGTGAATTCACCCCTCCACTTT. Its translation is CASSEDRVNSPLHF.

In its sample, this clonotype was seen many times. This chain joins TRBV28 and TRBJ1-5; TRBD1 agrees at 7 bases. The CDR3 is 18 amino acids. Trimming removed 5 bases from V and 0 bases from J; junction bases left unmatched: 13. CDR1 MDHEN and CDR2 SYDVKM come from the germline V gene. The CDR3 region is CASSPDREGLYSNQPQHF. CDR3 bases: TGTGCCAGCAGTCCCGACAGGGAAGGTCTCTATAGCAATCAGCCCCAGCATTTT.

This clonotype was observed a handful of times. This chain connects TRBV7-6 to TRBJ1-1; TRBD1 might be the D (5 bases). The V end was cut by 5 bases, the J end by 0 bases, with 13 bases between. Germline values: CDR1 SGHVS, CDR2 FNYEAQ. The CDR3 consists of 15 residues. The CDR3 loop reads CASSRVGALNTEAFF. Written as DNA, the CDR3 is TGTGCCAGCAGCCGGGTTGGGGCATTGAACACTGAAGCTTTCTTT.

There are a few counts of this clonotype. The chain employs TRBV3-1 and TRBJ2-7; D may be TRBD1 or TRBD2 (5 bases each). Germline V gene data show CDR1 as LGHDT and CDR2 as YNNKEL (reference sequence). V was cut by 4 bases and J by 6 bases, with 19 bases left in between. CDR3 size: 15 residues. Written as DNA, the CDR3 is TGTGCCAGCAGCCGACAGATCGGGGATGGGGGCGAGCAGTACTTC. It is translated as CASSRQIGDGGEQYF.

The CDR3 coding sequence is TGCGCCAGCAGCCAAGATTTTCGGGCGGCAGGGGATCAGGAGACCCAGTACTTC. Amino acids: CASSQDFRAAGDQETQYF. This chain links TRBV4-1 with TRBJ2-5; D possibly corresponds to TRBD1 (6 bases). Trimming took 0 bases from V and 5 from J, leaving 22 bases between them. The CDR3 runs 18 residues. CDR1 is MGHRA, CDR2 YSYEKL, per germline.

This chain connects TRBV5-1 to TRBJ2-1, with 7 bases aligning to TRBD2. Germline loops: CDR1 SGHRS, CDR2 YFSETQ. J gave up 0 bases and V 2 bases, and 2 bases lay outside the gene matches. The CDR3 is 15 amino acids. The CDR3 nucleotides read TGCGCCAGCAGCTTAGCGGGGAGCTCCTACAATGAGCAGTTCTTC. Protein product: CASSLAGSSYNEQFF. Complete variable domain (other parts from reference TRBV5-1 and TRBJ2-1): KAGVTQTPRYLIKTRGQQVTLSCSPISGHRSVSWYQQTPGQGLQFLFEYFSETQRNKGNFPGRFSGRQFSNSRSEMNVSTLELGDSALYLCASSLAGSSYNEQFFGPGTRLTVL.

This clonotype was picked up many times. V gene TRBV7-2 combines with J gene TRBJ2-7; 13 bases are a match to TRBD2. The CDR3 totals 15 residues. Losses at the gene ends were 5 bases for V and 5 bases for J; bases not matched to a gene: 6. Germline CDR1 is SGHTA and CDR2 is FQGNSA. The CDR3 coding sequence is TGTGCCAGCAGCCGGACTAGCGGGAGTTCAAACGAGCAGTACTTC. The encoded protein is CASSRTSGSSNEQYF.

The genes are TRBV18 and TRBJ2-7, with TRBD1 matching over 8 bases. This CDR3 region has 15 residues. From germline, CDR1 is KGHSH and CDR2 LQKENI. The junction had 6 bases not matched to a gene; V was cut back by 0 bases and J by 5 bases. CDR3 coding DNA: TGTGCCAGCTCACCACCAGGGGCAGGGGGCCACGAGCAGTACTTC. Translated, it gives CASSPPGAGGHEQYF.

The chain combines TRBV28 with TRBJ1-2, with 7 bases aligning to TRBD1. Germline CDR1 MDHEN, CDR2 SYDVKM. This CDR3 is built from 15 residues. With 4 bases clipped from V and 4 bases from J, the junction kept 9 bases outside the gene matches. CDR3 in amino acids: CASSSPGQNVYGYTF. The CDR3 DNA follows: TGTGCCAGCAGTTCGCCGGGACAGAACGTCTATGGCTACACCTTC.

The CDR3 is CASSQGLNYGYTF. Here the CDR3 DNA reads TGTGCCAGCAGCCAAGGACTGAACTATGGCTACACCTTC. The rearrangement uses TRBV14 and TRBJ1-2; D remains ambiguous. V was cut by 1 base and J by 2 bases, with 5 bases left in between. CDR1 is SGHDN, CDR2 FVKESK, per germline. The CDR3 contains 13 residues.

This clonotype occurred a few times. The chain links TRBV28 to TRBJ1-6; the D is unclear. The ends were cut back, 6 bases at V and 6 bases at J, with 15 bases in the middle. The CDR3 has 15 residues. Germline V gives CDR1 MDHEN, CDR2 SYDVKM. CDR3 amino acids: CASSGQLGGNSPLHF. The DNA for the CDR3 is TGTGCCAGCAGCGGTCAGTTGGGAGGTAATTCACCCCTCCACTTT.

The chain combines TRBV29-1 with TRBJ2-7; TRBD1 is a possible D gene (8 bases). The germline gives CDR1 SQVTM, CDR2 ANQGSEA. The length of the CDR3 is 14 residues. V was clipped by 5 bases and J by 1 base, with 15 bases between them. The chain's CDR3 is CSVWEGDRSYEQYF. DNA for the CDR3: TGCAGCGTTTGGGAGGGGGACAGGTCCTACGAGCAGTACTTC.

This clonotype was counted many times. The V gene is TRBV10-3, the J gene TRBJ2-2; 11 bases are shared with TRBD2. V dropped 0 bases and J dropped 4; count of bases not matched to a gene: 10. The CDR3 length is 19 residues. CDR1 is ENHRY and CDR2 is SYGVKD in the germline V gene. CDR3 region: CAISESKIAGGPSTGELFF. The CDR3 DNA reads TGTGCCATCAGTGAGTCGAAGATAGCGGGAGGGCCTAGCACCGGGGAGCTGTTTTTT.

This clonotype has at least ten counts. V is TRBV10-3 and J is TRBJ2-2; D gene ambiguous. Germline V gene data show CDR1 as ENHRY and CDR2 as SYGVKD. The V gene lost 4 bases and the J gene lost 1 base, with 4 bases spanning the gap. CDR3 length: 13 residues. The CDR3 coding sequence is TGTGCCATCAGTGGGGGGAACACCGGGGAGCTGTTTTTT. Protein sequence: CAISGGNTGELFF.

This clonotype has a count of ten or more. The chain has TRBV6-5 and TRBJ1-4; D gene ambiguous. Trimming left V 6 bases short and J 8 bases short, with 10 bases between. The CDR3 covers 12 residues. In germline, CDR1 is MNHEY, CDR2 SVGAGI. The CDR3 DNA follows: TGTGCCAGCAGCCCGGGCCGGGAAAAACTGTTTTTT. The encoded protein is CASSPGREKLFF.

The table lists this clonotype with a few counts. The CDR3 region has the DNA TGTGCCAGCAGCTTAGGGGAGGGCCACGAGCAGTACTTC. Its translation is CASSLGEGHEQYF. The V and J genes are TRBV11-3 and TRBJ2-7, with 7 bases lining up with TRBD2. Germline V lookup: CDR1 SGHNT, CDR2 YENEEA. The CDR3 has 13 amino acids. V trimming: 1 base; J trimming: 5 bases; junction bases outside the gene matches: 2.

V is TRBV5-6 and J is TRBJ2-7; maybe TRBD1 (6 bases). Germline V gives CDR1 SGHDT, CDR2 YYEEEE. V dropped 4 bases and J dropped 5 bases, with 25 bases sitting between them. The CDR3 has 17 residues. The CDR3 region has the DNA TGTGCCAGCAGCCTCACGACCGTAGGGGGTACGGGCGACGAGCAGTACTTC. It is translated as CASSLTTVGGTGDEQYF.